Below are 12 T cell receptor beta chains sequenced from a single sample in a study of T cell responses to AZD1222 COVID-19 vaccine. The protocol was immunoSEQ multiplex PCR, while the TCRdb copy is restricted to in-frame clones and leaves out a portion. Here the sample spans about 160,000 clones, roughly 94% being singletons. The sample was peripheral blood, taken on day 0 of AZD1222 vaccination. The receptors originated from an adult in good health.

This chain links TRBV10-3 with TRBJ2-1, with D uncertain. Trimming removed 10 bases from V and 6 bases from J, with 16 bases in between. CDR1 is ENHRY, CDR2 SYGVKD, per germline. CDR3 length equals 13 residues. The CDR3 DNA sequence: TGTGCCACCCGCAGTGATAAAGTCAATGAGCAGTTCTTC. This sequence encodes CATRSDKVNEQFF.

The chain has TRBV3-1 (or the pseudogene TRBV3-2) and TRBJ1-4, with a possible D match to TRBD1 (6 bases). CDR1 LGHDT and CDR2 YNNKEL come from the germline V gene (reference sequence). This CDR3 spans 15 amino acids. The V and J ends lost 8 bases and 0 bases respectively, with 13 bases between them. The CDR3: CASGRQGTTNEKLFF. DNA of the CDR3: TGTGCCAGCGGCCGCCAGGGGACAACTAATGAAAAACTGTTTTTT.

The chain employs TRBV5-1 and TRBJ2-7; a weak D match, TRBD1 (5 bases). V dropped 4 bases and J dropped 3 bases, with 11 bases sitting between them. This CDR3 has 13 amino acids. Per germline, CDR1 SGHRS and CDR2 YFSETQ. The CDR3 DNA is TGCGCCAGCAGCGCGGACGGACACTACGAGCAGTACGTC. This codes for CASSADGHYEQYV.

The gene calls are TRBV7-3 and TRBJ2-1; either TRBD1 or TRBD2 may fit D (5 bases each). The V gene lost 5 bases and the J gene lost 4 bases, with 12 bases spanning the gap. The germline gives CDR1 SGHTA, CDR2 FQGTGA. This CDR3 spans 14 amino acids. The CDR3 loop reads CASSLGTAYNEQFF. CDR3 nucleotide sequence: TGTGCCAGCAGCCTAGGGACGGCTTACAATGAGCAGTTCTTC.

This sequence joins TRBV7-9 and TRBJ2-7; D is unclear. Germline V gene data show CDR1 as SEHNR and CDR2 as FQNEAQ (reference sequence). The CDR3 is 15 residues long. V lost 4 bases to trimming and J lost 0 bases, with 13 bases between them. The DNA of the CDR3 is TGTGCCAGCAGCTCCGGTGCTTCAAGCTCCTACGAGCAGTACGTC. Amino acid sequence: CASSSGASSSYEQYV.

The chain links TRBV6-6 to TRBJ2-5, with TRBD2 matching over 8 bases. This CDR3 spans 14 amino acids. Per germline, CDR1 MNHNY and CDR2 SVGAGI (reference sequence). The V and J ends lost 5 bases and 5 bases, in that order; junction bases with no gene match: 7. The CDR3 loop reads CASSPSGGQETQYF. CDR3 in DNA: TGTGCCAGCAGTCCCTCGGGGGGGCAGGAGACCCAGTACTTC.

The CDR3 sequence: CASSIGTGGSDTQYF. The CDR3 DNA is TGTGCCAGTAGTATAGGGACAGGGGGCAGTGATACGCAGTATTTT. The V gene is TRBV19, the J gene TRBJ2-3, with 11 bases identical to TRBD1. Per the germline V gene, CDR1 is LNHDA and CDR2 is SQIVND (reference sequence). V gave up 1 base and J gave up 6 bases; unmatched junction bases: 3. CDR3 length: 15 amino acids.

V gene TRBV18 combines with J gene TRBJ1-1, with 7 bases aligning to TRBD1. V lost 3 bases to trimming and J lost 4 bases; unmatched junction nucleotides: 5. Germline values: CDR1 KGHSH, CDR2 LQKENI. The CDR3 spans 14 residues. CDR3 nucleotide sequence: TGTGCCAGCTCACCTGACAGGGTTGGCACTGAAGCTTTCTTT. It codes for CASSPDRVGTEAFF.

The chain is built from TRBV7-2 and TRBJ2-3, with 14 bases matching TRBD2. In germline, CDR1 is SGHTA, CDR2 FQGNSA. The CDR3 consists of 17 residues. The trim removed 5 bases at V and 5 bases at J, leaving 9 bases unmatched. This CDR3 reads CASSRYPGTSGRDTQYF. For the CDR3, the DNA is TGTGCCAGCAGCCGCTATCCCGGGACTAGCGGGAGAGATACGCAGTATTTT.

The DNA of the CDR3 is TGTGCCAGCGCAGGGGCCACTGAAGCTTTCTTT. It translates to CASAGATEAFF. This chain joins TRBV6-5 and TRBJ1-1; possible D gene TRBD1, 6 bases. The CDR3 has 11 residues. Germline CDR1 reads MNHEY; CDR2 reads SVGAGI. The germline V and J ends were trimmed by 8 bases and 4 bases, with 8 bases remaining between them.

For this clone: Other DNA sequences in this sample translate to the same CDR3. The gene calls are TRBV27 and TRBJ1-1; no firm D call. Germline V gives CDR1 MNHEY, CDR2 SMNVEV (reference sequence). The germline V and J ends were trimmed by 3 bases and 0 bases, with 8 bases remaining between them. The CDR3 consists of 14 residues. DNA for the CDR3: TGTGCCAGCAGTTTGGGTGGCTTGAACACTGAAGCTTTCTTT. It specifies CASSLGGLNTEAFF.

V is TRBV3-1 (or the pseudogene TRBV3-2) and J is TRBJ1-1, with a possible D match to TRBD1 (5 bases). Deletions cut 1 base from V and 6 bases from J, with 9 bases between. Germline lookup yields CDR1 LGHDT and CDR2 YNNKEL (reference sequence). The CDR3 length is 13 residues. The CDR3 here is CASSQVGGAEAFF. The CDR3 coding sequence is TGTGCCAGCAGCCAAGTCGGGGGGGCTGAAGCTTTCTTT.